This T cell receptor beta chain comes out of a study of shared clonotypes between healthy human individuals. Study-wide points: Few donors limited the genetic and exposure-history diversity represented. Naive CD4 clonotypes overlapped across a handful of donors at roughly 5%.

Deletions cut 4 bases from V and 4 bases from J, with 11 bases between. This CDR3 is 14 amino acids long. Per the germline V gene, CDR1 is SGDLS and CDR2 is YYNGEE. As for this clone: As yet, its antigen is unknown.

CD8 cells regarded as naive lacked CD45RO, were positively chosen for CCR7, and omitted terminally differentiated effector memory CD45RA+ cells. Profiled with immunoSEQ multiplex PCR; TCRdb holds only in-frame clones, not every one. This sample has roughly 2.1 million clones, with more than 85% found just once. V gene TRBV9 combines with J gene TRBJ2-2, with D possibly TRBD2 on 6 matching bases. The material sequenced was naive CD8+ T cells from PBMCs. This TCR was sampled from a man younger than 30 in good health. Some clones in this sample may be carry-over from other donors' samples. CDR3 nucleotide sequence: TGTGCCAGCAGCCACCCGGAGGGCACCGGGGAGCTGTTTTTT. Its translation: CASSHPEGTGELFF.